This T cell receptor (beta chain) was recorded in a study of blood T cells in healthy people across ages (dated by TCRdb to the mid-2010s). Notes on the research overall: In model experiments, roughly one uniquely barcoded TCR beta cDNA molecule per two T cells was captured by template switching. To track age-related changes in TCR beta repertoire diversity, the study relied on deep sequencing normalized with unique cDNA molecular identifiers. The donors were divided into four age groups: young (average approximately 16 years), middle-aged (under 40), aged (approximately 59) and long-lived (roughly 82). For two donors (one aged 18 to 30 and one aged 80 or older), the study analyzed two additional independent replicas of 1 million unique cDNA reads from the same blood draw.

A word on this clonotype: Its specific antigen is unknown. Base qualities are not recorded, but no much larger clone differs from it by a single base.

Library creation used 5' RACE. The run used an Illumina HiSeq 2500. A second PCR of roughly 7 to 11 cycles was performed with a sample-barcoded 5' primer and a J-beta primer mix. A template-switch 5' adaptor carrying 12 random nucleotides introduced a unique molecular identifier onto each TCR beta cDNA molecule. Each sample yielded at least 3 million CDR3-containing paired-end reads. The Mint cDNA synthesis kit, primed by a TRBC-specific oligonucleotide, was used to synthesize first-strand cDNA from all RNA. Following uracil-DNA glycosylase treatment, a first 18-cycle PCR with universal primers M1SS and BC2_uni_R was performed on all cDNA. Regarding the original processing steps: Each sample was normalized by randomly selecting 1 million high-quality reads, each carrying a distinct molecular identifier. Reads sharing molecular identifiers were discarded rather than binned into consensus sequences. CDR3 identification, clonotype clustering and error correction used MiTCR with a Q25 quality threshold and the strictest error-elimination algorithm. A nonparametric unseen species model with Euler transformation was used to estimate a lower bound on total TCR beta diversity. The raw public reads went through TCRdb reprocessing: fastp at Q25, MiXCR clone calling, in-frame beta chains kept. CDR3 protein sequences are deduplicated, and each keeps its most common genes and DNA. The V and J calls were determined by TCRdb, not by the authors. The sample data list roughly 500,000 distinct CDR3 sequences, and around 24% of these were observed just once. The ten largest clones represent just under 9% of the sample.

General conclusions and limits of the study: Compared with the aged group, more naive CD4+ T cells, fewer expanded clones and increased TCR diversity were shown by the long-lived group, suggesting age selection. The percentage of naive T cells measured by flow cytometry correlated strongly with observed TCR beta diversity. Bulk unsorted PBMC profiling prevented conclusive comparison of naive and antigen-experienced compartments. Estimates of total diversity based on one million sequenced T cells were considered lower bounds and underestimates. Observed TCR beta diversity per million T cells fell roughly linearly with age, and a significant reduction was already apparent by age approximately 41. Because donor CMV infection status was unknown, age-related changes in expanded clonotypes were potentially confounded.

The roughly 39 donors, aged about 6 to 95 years, were systemically healthy Caucasian individuals from Russia. Ten milliliters of peripheral blood were drawn from each donor into EDTA-treated Vacutainer tubes. Ficoll-Paque density-gradient centrifugation was used to isolate PBMCs, with at least 7 million per sample. Trizol reagent was used to extract total RNA from the PBMCs, yielding at least 6 micrograms per sample. For every donor, flow cytometry on a PBMC aliquot measured the percentage of naive CD45RAhigh/CD27high T cells. These data are also associated with another study on T cells of mothers and their children. In that second paper, the authors write: Donors were nine systemically healthy Caucasian individuals: three mothers and their six children. cDNA synthesis consumed the entire amount of extracted RNA, loaded at roughly 1.5 ug RNA in each 15 ul reaction. In the second PCR, the M1S primer added sample barcodes and 2-4 random nucleotides. More than 8 million TCR beta CDR3 reads were obtained from each mother, and about 3 million reads were obtained from each child. In both related and unrelated pairs, thymic selection shapes the output of TCR recombination in a similar way, with inherited differences having only a minor effect. Normalized repertoire overlap was always found to be slightly, but never significantly, higher in related mother-child pairs than in unrelated mother-child pairs. No persistent microchimeric T cell clones were detected, at a sensitivity of roughly 100 clones per million clonotypes. Deep NGS was used in the study to compare the TCR beta repertoires of mothers and children and to look for features that separate related mother-child pairs from unrelated individuals. On average, the children were approximately 11 +/- 4 years old, while the mothers were around 40 +/- 4 years old. After adapters were ligated using NEBNext reagents, the libraries underwent 100+100 nt paired-end sequencing on an Illumina HiSeq 2000. To avoid cross-contamination, the mother libraries and the child libraries were prepared a month apart and sequenced in separate runs. For each donor, somewhere between roughly 450,000 and 2,100,000 distinct TCR beta clonotypes were identified. Naive TCR beta clonotypes were estimated from low-frequency clonotypes matched to each donor's FACS-determined naive share, without sorting.

Sequenced input: blood. The source is a boy under 18 in good health.

The nucleotide sequence is TGTGCCAGCAGCACAGGGGCGGAGGATACGCAGTATTTT. It encodes CASSTGAEDTQYF. The chain uses TRBV12-3 or TRBV12-4 and TRBJ2-3; 7 of the junction bases match TRBD1. Trimming takes 6 bases off V and 6 bases off J; junction bases not matched to a gene: 6. From the cysteine up to the phenylalanine, the CDR3 has a length of 13 residues. The CDR3 DNA has 39 bases and is translated from base 1.